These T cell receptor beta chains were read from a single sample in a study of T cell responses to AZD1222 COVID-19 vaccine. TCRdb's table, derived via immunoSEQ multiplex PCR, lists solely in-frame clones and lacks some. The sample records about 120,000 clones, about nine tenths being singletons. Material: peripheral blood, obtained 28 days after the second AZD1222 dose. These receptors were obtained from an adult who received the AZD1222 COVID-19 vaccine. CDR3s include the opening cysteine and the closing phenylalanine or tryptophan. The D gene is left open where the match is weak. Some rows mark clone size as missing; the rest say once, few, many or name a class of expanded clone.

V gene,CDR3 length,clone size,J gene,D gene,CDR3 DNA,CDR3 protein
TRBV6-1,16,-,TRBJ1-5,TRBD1,TGTGCCAGCAGTGATTCCGGACAGGGGTTCGTTCAGCCCCAGCATTTT,CASSDSGQGFVQPQHF
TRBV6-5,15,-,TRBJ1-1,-,TGTGCCAGCACCCAAGGGGTTTGGGAAAACACTGAAGCTTTCTTT,CASTQGVWENTEAFF
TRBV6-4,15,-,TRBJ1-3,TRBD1,TGTGCCAGTCGGACAGGGGCGGCCTCTGGAAACACCATATATTTT,CASRTGAASGNTIYF
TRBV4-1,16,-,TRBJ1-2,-,TGCGCCAGCAGCGAAGCCGGGGGGCGTTCTAACTATGGCTACACCTTC,CASSEAGGRSNYGYTF
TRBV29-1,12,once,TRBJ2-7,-,TGCAGCGTTGAGGGCAGGGCCTACGAGCAGTACTTC,CSVEGRAYEQYF
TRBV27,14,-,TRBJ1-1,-,TGTGCCAGCAGTTTAGGGGGCAGGTACACTGAAGCTTTCTTT,CASSLGGRYTEAFF
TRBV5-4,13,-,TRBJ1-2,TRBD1,TGTGCCAGCAGCGGGACAGGGGGTTATGGCTACACCTTC,CASSGTGGYGYTF
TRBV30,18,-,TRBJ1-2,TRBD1,TGTGCCTGGAGATATTCTTTGGGGGGACAGGGGAACCTGGATGGCTACACCTTC,CAWRYSLGGQGNLDGYTF
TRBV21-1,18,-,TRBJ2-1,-,TGTGCCAGCTTAAAAGGGCTAGCGGGGCCGAACTCCTACAATGAGCAGTTCTTC,CASLKGLAGPNSYNEQFF
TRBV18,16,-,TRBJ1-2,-,TGTGCCAGCTCATATCCGGCCGGGTCTTCTAACTATGGCTACACCTTC,CASSYPAGSSNYGYTF
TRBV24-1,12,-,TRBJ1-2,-,TGTGCCACCAGCCAAGGGTACTATGGCTACACCTTC,CATSQGYYGYTF
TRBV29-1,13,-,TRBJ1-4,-,TGCAGCGTTGAGGCGGGGACTAATGAAAAACTGTTTTTT,CSVEAGTNEKLFF
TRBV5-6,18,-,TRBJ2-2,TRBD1,TGTGCCAGCAGCTTTCAGTTCGAGGACAGGTCGAACACCGGGGAGCTGTTTTTT,CASSFQFEDRSNTGELFF
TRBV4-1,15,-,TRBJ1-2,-,TGCGCCAGCAGCGAGGCGGGGGGTAAAGGGTATGGCTACACCTTC,CASSEAGGKGYGYTF
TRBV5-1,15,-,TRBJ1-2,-,TGCGCCAGCAGCTTGGGGGACCCCGGCGGCTATGGCTACACCTTC,CASSLGDPGGYGYTF
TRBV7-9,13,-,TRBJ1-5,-,TGTGCCAGCCAATGGGGGAGCAATCAGCCCCAGCATTTT,CASQWGSNQPQHF
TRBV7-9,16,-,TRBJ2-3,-,TGTGCCAGCAGCTTAGGGAGGAGCGGGAGCACAGATACGCAGTATTTT,CASSLGRSGSTDTQYF
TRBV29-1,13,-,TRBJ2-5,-,TGCAGCGTTAAGACTGGGTGGTCGGAGACCCAGTACTTC,CSVKTGWSETQYF
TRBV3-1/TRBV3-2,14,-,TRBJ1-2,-,TGTGCCAGCAGCTTTCGCGGACTGGAGTATGGCTACACCTTC,CASSFRGLEYGYTF
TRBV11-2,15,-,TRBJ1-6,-,TGTGCCAGCAGCTTAGATCCAGGTGCCTATTCACCCCTCCACTTT,CASSLDPGAYSPLHF
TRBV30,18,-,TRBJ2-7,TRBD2,TGTGCCTGGAGTCGAAGACTAGCGGGAGGGCCAGGGGGCTACGAGCAGTACTTC,CAWSRRLAGGPGGYEQYF
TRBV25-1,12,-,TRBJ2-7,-,TGTGCCAGCAGCCAGGGCCCCTACGAGCAGTACTTC,CASSQGPYEQYF
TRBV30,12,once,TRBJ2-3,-,TGTGCCTGGAGTGTACAGCGGCGACGGCAGTATTTT,CAWSVQRRRQYF
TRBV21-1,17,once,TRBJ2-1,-,TGTGCCAGCAGCACTGTGACAGGGGACGGGAAGTACAATGAGCAGTTCTTC,CASSTVTGDGKYNEQFF
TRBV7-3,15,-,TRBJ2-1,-,TGTGCCAGCAGTCTAGGTGGGGGGTCCTACAATGAGCAGTTCTTC,CASSLGGGSYNEQFF
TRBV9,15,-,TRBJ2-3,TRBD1,TGTGCCAGCAGCGTTCAGGGGGCTATCACAGATACGCAGTATTTT,CASSVQGAITDTQYF
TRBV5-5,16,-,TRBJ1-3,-,TGTGCCAGCAGTTTCGACTACGTGTACTCTGGAAACACCATATATTTT,CASSFDYVYSGNTIYF
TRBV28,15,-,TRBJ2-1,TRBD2,TGTGCCAGCACTCGGACTAGCGGGAGGGCCCATGAGCAGTTCTTC,CASTRTSGRAHEQFF
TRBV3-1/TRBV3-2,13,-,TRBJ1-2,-,TGTGCCAGCAGCCAAGGCACAGCCTATGGCTACACCTTC,CASSQGTAYGYTF
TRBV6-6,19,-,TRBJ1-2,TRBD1,TGTGCCAGCAGTCCACGGACAGGGGGAATTCGGCTGGTTAACTATGGCTACACCTTC,CASSPRTGGIRLVNYGYTF
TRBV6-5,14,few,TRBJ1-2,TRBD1,TGTGCCAGCAGCTCCCAAGGGGGCGCGGGTGGCTACACCTTC,CASSSQGGAGGYTF
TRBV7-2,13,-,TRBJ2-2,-,TGTGCCAGCAGCTTATTTAGTCCCGGGGAGCTGTTTTTT,CASSLFSPGELFF
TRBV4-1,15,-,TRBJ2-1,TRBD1,TGCGCCAGCAGCCGCGGACAGGGGTTCTACAATGAGCAGTTCTTC,CASSRGQGFYNEQFF
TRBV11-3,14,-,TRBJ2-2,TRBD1,TGTGCCAGCAGTAACAGGGGGGTATACGGGGAGCTGTTTTTT,CASSNRGVYGELFF
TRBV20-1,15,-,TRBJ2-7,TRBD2,TGCAGTGCTAGTAACCCGGGACTAACAAGATGCGAGCAGTACTTC,CSASNPGLTRCEQYF
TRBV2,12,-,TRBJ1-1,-,TGTGCCAGCGGGGTGGGGAACACTGAAGCTTTCTTT,CASGVGNTEAFF
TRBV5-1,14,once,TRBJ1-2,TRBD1,TGCGCCAGCAGCTTGGCCGGGACAGGGGATGGCTACACCTTC,CASSLAGTGDGYTF
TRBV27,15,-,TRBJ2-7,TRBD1,TGTGCCAGCATGAACAGGGGATTCAGCTCCTACGAGCAGTACTTC,CASMNRGFSSYEQYF
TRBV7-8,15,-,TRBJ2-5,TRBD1,TGTGCCAGCAGCTTAGGACAGGGTTACCAAGAGACCCAGTACTTC,CASSLGQGYQETQYF
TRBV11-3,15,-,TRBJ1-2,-,TGTGCCAGCAGGCCTACCGGGCCAAAGGTAGTTGGCTACACCTTC,CASRPTGPKVVGYTF
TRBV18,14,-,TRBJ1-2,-,TGTGCCAGCTCACCGAATATTCTCCGGGGAGGCTACACCTTC,CASSPNILRGGYTF
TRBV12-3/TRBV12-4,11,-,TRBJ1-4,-,TGTGCCAGCAGTTTAGGACAAAAACTGTTTTTT,CASSLGQKLFF
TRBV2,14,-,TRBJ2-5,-,TGTGCCAGCAGTGTGGCGGGAACCCAAGAGACCCAGTACTTC,CASSVAGTQETQYF
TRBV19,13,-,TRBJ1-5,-,TGTGCCAGTACCTCCACGGGGAATCAGCCCCAGCATTTT,CASTSTGNQPQHF
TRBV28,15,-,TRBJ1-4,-,TGTGCCAGCAGACCCTCTACCACAACTAATGAAAAACTGTTTTTT,CASRPSTTTNEKLFF
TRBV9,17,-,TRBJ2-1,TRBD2,TGTGCCAGCAGTCATCTGGGACTAGGGTCTTCCTACAATGAGCAGTTCTTC,CASSHLGLGSSYNEQFF
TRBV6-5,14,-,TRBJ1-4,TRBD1,TGTGCCAGCAGTACCCGACAGGGGGATGAAAAACTGTTTTTT,CASSTRQGDEKLFF
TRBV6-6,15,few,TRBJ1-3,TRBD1,TGTGCCAGCAGTCCCCGGGACAGAGGGATAAACACCATATATTTT,CASSPRDRGINTIYF
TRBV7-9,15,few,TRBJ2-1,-,TGTGCCAGCAGCTTAGGGGGGCGCGTATACAATGAGCAGTTCTTC,CASSLGGRVYNEQFF
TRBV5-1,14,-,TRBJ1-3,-,TGCGCCAGCAGCTTGGACTCAGGGGGAAACACCATATATTTT,CASSLDSGGNTIYF
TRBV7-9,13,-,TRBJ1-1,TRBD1,TGTGCCACCGAGGACAGGGGCGTCACTGAAGCTTTCTTT,CATEDRGVTEAFF
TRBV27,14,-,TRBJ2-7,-,TGTGCCAGCAAAAACGCAGGGGCTCCCTACGAGCAGTACTTC,CASKNAGAPYEQYF
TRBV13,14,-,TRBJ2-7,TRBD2,TGTGCCAGCAGCATGGGACTAGCGGGCTACGAGCAGTACTTC,CASSMGLAGYEQYF